The rows below give T cell receptor beta chains drawn from one sample of a study of shared clonotypes between healthy human individuals. Profiling relied on immunoSEQ multiplex PCR, and the TCRdb table lists in-frame clones only, not all of them. The table includes about a million clones, 60% to 85% detected once. The specimen was memory CD4+ T cells from PBMCs. The receptors were sampled from a man younger than 35 in good health. Some clones in this sample may be carry-over from other donors' samples. Each CDR3 is given with its conserved first and last residue. The D gene is left open where the match is weak. Some rows mark clone size as missing; the rest say once, few, many or name a class of expanded clone.

d_call	v_call	j_call	clone_size	cdr3_nt	cdr3_aa
.	TRBV27	TRBJ1-5	.	TGTGCCAGCAGTCCGGGGGCGCGAGGACAGCCCCAGCATTTT	CASSPGARGQPQHF
.	TRBV5-6	TRBJ2-2	.	TGTGCCAGCAGCCAAAAGGGGGTCCCGAACACCGGGGAGCTGTTTTTT	CASSQKGVPNTGELFF
TRBD1	TRBV19	TRBJ2-3	.	TGTGCCAGTAGCCTTCAGGACAGGGTAGGAACAGATACGCAGTATTTT	CASSLQDRVGTDTQYF
.	TRBV9	TRBJ1-2	.	TGTGCCAGCAGCGTAGATGCAAATAACTATGGCTACACCTTC	CASSVDANNYGYTF
.	TRBV21-1	TRBJ2-7	many	TGTGCCAGCAACGGGCCTAGCTCCTACGAGCAGTACTTC	CASNGPSSYEQYF
TRBD2	TRBV15	TRBJ2-1	many	TGTGCCACCAGCAGAGGCTCGGAGTTTAGCGGGGGGTCTGAGCAGTTCTTC	CATSRGSEFSGGSEQFF
.	TRBV30	TRBJ1-1	few	TGTGCCTGGAGTGTACAGGCCACTGAAGCTTTCTTT	CAWSVQATEAFF
.	TRBV28	TRBJ1-2	once	TGTGCCAGCAGTACTACCACAGGGTTTGGGTATGGCTACACCTTC	CASSTTTGFGYGYTF
TRBD1	TRBV6-5	TRBJ1-2	.	TGTGCCAGCAACGACGACAGGGAGGGATTTGGCTACACCTTC	CASNDDREGFGYTF
TRBD1	TRBV5-1	TRBJ2-2	.	TGCGCGACCGGGACAGCCAACACCGGGGAGCTGTTTTTT	CATGTANTGELFF
TRBD2	TRBV6-4	TRBJ2-3	.	TGTGCCAGCAGTGTATCGGCGGGAGGAACAGATACGCAGTATTTT	CASSVSAGGTDTQYF
.	TRBV5-4	TRBJ1-1	.	TGTGCCAGCAGCTCTCATACCTGGGGCACTGAAGCTTTCTTT	CASSSHTWGTEAFF
TRBD2	TRBV7-9	TRBJ2-4	.	TGTGCCAGCAGTTTCCCGCGGGAGAACCTTAGTACACCCAAAAACATTCAGTACTTC	CASSFPRENLSTPKNIQYF
TRBD1	TRBV7-2	TRBJ2-7	.	TGTGCCAGCAGCTTAGCGGGACAGGGGCCCTACGAGCAGTACTTC	CASSLAGQGPYEQYF
.	TRBV11-2	TRBJ1-1	.	TGTGCCAGCAGCTTAGAGGGGGGCCGGGTGAACACTGAAGCTTTCTTT	CASSLEGGRVNTEAFF
.	TRBV2	TRBJ1-1	.	TGTGCCAGCAGTGTAGGGGTAACTGAAGCTTTCTTT	CASSVGVTEAFF
.	TRBV28	TRBJ1-2	many	TGTGCCAGCAGTTTAAGGAGGGAGGGATTTTATGGCTACACCTTC	CASSLRREGFYGYTF
TRBD2	TRBV6-1	TRBJ2-1	.	TGTGCCAGCAGTGAAGGAGGGACTAGCCCGGTCGATGAGCAGTTCTTC	CASSEGGTSPVDEQFF
.	TRBV14	TRBJ2-7	.	TGTGCCAGCAGCCAAGTCGACAGGATGACCTACGAGCAGTACTTC	CASSQVDRMTYEQYF
TRBD2	TRBV5-1	TRBJ2-1	.	TGCGCCAGCAGCTCCGCTAGCGGCTCCTACAATGAGCAGTTCTTC	CASSSASGSYNEQFF
.	TRBV27	TRBJ2-6	.	TGTGCCAGCAGTTTATTGGCAGGGAGTGGGGCCAACGTCCTGACTTTC	CASSLLAGSGANVLTF
.	TRBV5-4	TRBJ2-1	.	TGTGCCAGCAGCTTGGTTGCGGTTGAGCAGTTCTTC	CASSLVAVEQFF
TRBD2	TRBV6-6	TRBJ2-5	many	TGTGCCAGCAGTAGTCGGGGGGAGGAGACCCAGTACTTC	CASSSRGEETQYF
TRBD1	TRBV7-3	TRBJ1-2	.	TGTGCCAGCAGCCCCCAGGGACAGAACTATGGCTACACCTTC	CASSPQGQNYGYTF
.	TRBV14	TRBJ2-5	.	TGTGCCAGCAGCCACAGAGTGGCGGGACCACCTCTCGAGACCCAGTACTTC	CASSHRVAGPPLETQYF
.	TRBV18	TRBJ1-3	once	TGTGCCAGCTCACCAGGGGTAGCAGGCTCTGGAAACACCATATATTTT	CASSPGVAGSGNTIYF
.	TRBV9	TRBJ2-7	.	TGTGCCAGCAGCGTCCCCTACGAGCAGTACTTC	CASSVPYEQYF
TRBD2	TRBV28	TRBJ2-1	.	TGTGCCAGCCGCGCGGGAGGGTCGTTTTATGAGCAGTTCTTC	CASRAGGSFYEQFF
.	TRBV5-1	TRBJ2-2	.	TGCGCCAGCAGCTTGCTGGGATTCGTTAACACCGGGGAGCTGTTTTTT	CASSLLGFVNTGELFF
TRBD2	TRBV28	TRBJ2-7	once	TGTGCCAGCAGTCGGTGGGCGGGAGGGCCGAGCGAGCAGTACTTC	CASSRWAGGPSEQYF
.	TRBV9	TRBJ1-4	.	TGTGCCAGCAGCGCCCGGACAGCCCCCGAAAAACTGTTTTTT	CASSARTAPEKLFF
.	TRBV6-5	TRBJ1-1	.	TGTGCCAGCAGTCCACCGGGACATGGGGAAGGTGAAGCTTTCTTT	CASSPPGHGEGEAFF
TRBD1	TRBV7-8	TRBJ2-1	.	TGTGCCAGCAGCCCCGGACAGGGAACCTACAATGAGCAGTTCTTC	CASSPGQGTYNEQFF